This paragraph covers one T cell receptor beta chain sequence. The record originates from a study of blood T cell repertoires in COVID-19. In the study overall: Samples came from the United States, Italy and Spain, spanning acute and convalescent COVID-19.

CDR1 and CDR2 (germline): SGHTA, FQGTGA. The CDR3 sequence is 15 residues long. Trimming took 5 bases from V and 1 from J, leaving 12 bases between them. The authors' processing: Scientists estimated how many nucleated cells there were by amplifying reference gene primers. Assay: immunoSEQ multiplex PCR; the TCRdb copy retains only in-frame clones and omits some. That table is the source of V, J and clone size, and D and trimming were worked out from the DNA. The sample has around 72,000 clones, nearly 85% seen once. The V call is TRBV7-3, the J call TRBJ2-1, with D possibly TRBD1 on 5 matching bases. Sequencing was performed on peripheral blood. This receptor was identified in a woman between 55 and 75 years old with acute or convalescent COVID-19. The CDR3 spells CASSLGVVSYNEQFF. CDR3 nucleotide sequence: TGTGCCAGCAGCCTAGGGGTCGTGTCCTACAATGAGCAGTTCTTC.